This entry lists 10 T cell receptor beta chains sequenced from one sample in a study of blood T cells in healthy people across ages. For the second PCR, which ran for roughly 6 to 11 cycles, a sample-barcoded 5' primer and a J-beta primer mix were used. TCRdb independently ran MiXCR on the 5' RACE reads; one entry per CDR3 protein. The table lists 1.5 million to 2 million distinct CDR3 sequences, roughly 50% of them singletons. The sample consisted of blood. The receptors were gathered from a woman aged 40-49 years in good health.

V and J are TRBV5-6 and TRBJ2-5, with D maybe TRBD2 (6 bases). The CDR3 runs 15 residues. Deletions cut 4 bases from V and 4 bases from J, with 17 bases between. In germline, CDR1 is SGHDT, CDR2 YYEEEE. The CDR3 loop is CASSLSLWGGETQYF. The DNA for the CDR3 is TGTGCCAGCAGCCTGAGTCTCTGGGGAGGAGAGACCCAGTACTTC.

The J gene is TRBJ2-1, the V gene TRBV29-1; TRBD1 or TRBD2 may be the D gene (5 bases each). Trimming took off 4 bases at V and 1 base at J, with 20 bases between the two ends. The CDR3 has 17 residues. Germline CDR1 SQVTM, CDR2 ANQGSEA. CDR3 amino acids: CSVGKQGAVGSYNEQFF. The CDR3, as DNA: TGCAGCGTTGGGAAGCAGGGAGCAGTTGGGTCCTACAATGAGCAGTTCTTC.

This chain links TRBV5-5 with TRBJ1-2, with a tentative D call TRBD1 (5 bases). Germline CDR1 and CDR2: SGHKS and YYEKEE (reference sequence). The CDR3 runs to 13 residues. V lost 4 bases and J 3 bases, leaving 10 bases between the germline ends. This CDR3 is CASSHRDDYGYTF. The CDR3 DNA follows: TGTGCCAGCAGCCACCGGGACGACTATGGCTACACCTTC.

This rearrangement joins TRBV5-8 to TRBJ1-2; D gene ambiguous. The CDR3 consists of 10 residues. Germline V gene lookup returns CDR1 SGHTS and CDR2 YDEGEE. V was cut by 0 bases and J by 7 bases, with 1 base left in between. CDR3 residues: CASSLVGYTF. The CDR3 DNA follows: TGTGCCAGCAGCTTGGTTGGCTACACCTTC.

CDR3 protein: CASSLDPGQGNEKLFF. In DNA form, the CDR3 reads TGTGCCAGCAGCTTAGATCCGGGACAGGGAAATGAAAAACTGTTTTTT. The V gene is TRBV7-9, the J gene TRBJ1-4; 9 nucleotides agree with TRBD1. Germline V gives CDR1 SEHNR, CDR2 FQNEAQ (reference sequence). The CDR3 loop spans 16 amino acids. Trimming removed 1 base from V and 5 bases from J; junction bases left unmatched: 5.

V is TRBV20-1 and J is TRBJ2-3, with D possibly matching TRBD2 (7 bases). CDR1 DFQATT and CDR2 SNEGSKA come from the germline V gene (reference sequence). V was clipped by 6 bases and J by 2 bases, with 27 bases between them. The CDR3 contains 18 residues. CDR3 bases: TGCAGTGCGTCCCCGGCGGGGGCCGCCTCTTTCATCACAGATACGCAGTATTTT. Residues: CSASPAGAASFITDTQYF.

In this sample, this clonotype turned up a few times. The V gene is TRBV20-1, the J gene TRBJ1-5, with a possible D match to TRBD1 (5 bases). Trimming pared 4 bases from V and 3 bases from J, leaving 10 bases between. The V gene's germline CDR1 is DFQATT and CDR2 SNEGSKA (reference sequence). CDR3 length: 13 residues. The CDR3 bases are TGCAGTGCTAAATGGGGCTCCAATCAGCCCCAGCATTTT. Its protein is CSAKWGSNQPQHF.

The chain employs TRBV24-1 and TRBJ2-5; 7 bases match TRBD1. This CDR3 spans 16 amino acids. The junction had 12 bases not matched to a gene; V was cut back by 5 bases and J by 4 bases. Germline V gene data show CDR1 as KGHDR and CDR2 as SFDVKD. The CDR3 protein is CATSGTRQGLGETQYF. DNA of the CDR3: TGTGCCACCAGTGGTACCCGACAGGGATTGGGAGAGACCCAGTACTTC.

This clonotype was picked up many times. The chain combines TRBV4-3 with TRBJ2-1; D possibly corresponds to TRBD2 (5 bases). The V end was cut by 0 bases, the J end by 8 bases, with 11 bases between. This CDR3 region has 14 residues. Germline V lookup: CDR1 LGHNA, CDR2 YSLEER. CDR3 sequence: CASSQDLATDEQFF. The CDR3 DNA is TGCGCCAGCAGCCAAGACCTAGCTACCGATGAGCAGTTCTTC.

This clonotype has a count of ten or more. The chain couples TRBV20-1 to TRBJ2-4; a possible D gene is TRBD1 (5 bases). The CDR3 totals 14 residues. Germline V gene lookup returns CDR1 DFQATT and CDR2 SNEGSKA (reference sequence). The germline V and J ends were trimmed by 5 bases and 2 bases, with 13 bases remaining between them. The CDR3 bases are TGCAGTGCTCCGCCAGGGTCTACCAAAAACATTCAGTACTTC. Its translation: CSAPPGSTKNIQYF.